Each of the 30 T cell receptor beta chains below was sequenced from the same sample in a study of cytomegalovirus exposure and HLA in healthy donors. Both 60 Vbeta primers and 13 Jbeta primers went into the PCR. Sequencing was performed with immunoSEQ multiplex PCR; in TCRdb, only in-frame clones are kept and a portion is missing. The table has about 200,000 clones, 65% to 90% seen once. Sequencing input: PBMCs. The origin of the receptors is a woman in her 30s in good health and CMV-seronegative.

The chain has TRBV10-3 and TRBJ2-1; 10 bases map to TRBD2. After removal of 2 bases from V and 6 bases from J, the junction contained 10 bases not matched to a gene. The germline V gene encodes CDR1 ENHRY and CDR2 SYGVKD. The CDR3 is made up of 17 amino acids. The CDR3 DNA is TGTGCCATCAGTGAGCCGGGACTAGCGAAGTCGGTCAATGAGCAGTTCTTC. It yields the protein CAISEPGLAKSVNEQFF.

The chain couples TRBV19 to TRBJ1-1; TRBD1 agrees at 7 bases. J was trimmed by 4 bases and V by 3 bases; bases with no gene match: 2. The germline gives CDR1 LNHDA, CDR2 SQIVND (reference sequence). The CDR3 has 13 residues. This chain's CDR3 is CASSMTGPTEAFF. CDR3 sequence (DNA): TGTGCCAGTAGTATGACAGGGCCCACTGAAGCTTTCTTT.

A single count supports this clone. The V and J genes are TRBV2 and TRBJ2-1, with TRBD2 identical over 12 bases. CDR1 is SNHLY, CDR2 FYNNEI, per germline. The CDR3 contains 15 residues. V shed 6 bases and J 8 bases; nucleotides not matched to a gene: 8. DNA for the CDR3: TGTGCCAGCAGGACTACTAGCGGGGGGTGGGATGAGCAGTTCTTC. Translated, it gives CASRTTSGGWDEQFF.

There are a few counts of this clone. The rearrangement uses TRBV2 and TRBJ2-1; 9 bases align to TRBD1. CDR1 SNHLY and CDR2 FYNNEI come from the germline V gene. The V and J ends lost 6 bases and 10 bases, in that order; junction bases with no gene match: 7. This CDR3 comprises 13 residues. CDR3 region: CASRSGTGSEQFF. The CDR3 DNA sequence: TGTGCCAGCAGATCCGGGACAGGGTCGGAGCAGTTCTTC.

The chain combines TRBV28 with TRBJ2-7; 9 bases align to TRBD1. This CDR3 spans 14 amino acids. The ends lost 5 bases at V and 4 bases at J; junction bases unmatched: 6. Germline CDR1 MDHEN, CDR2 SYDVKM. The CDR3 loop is CASSLTGTGYEQYF. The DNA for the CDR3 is TGTGCCAGCAGTCTAACCGGGACAGGGTACGAGCAGTACTTC.

Here the CDR3 reads CASSYTRGGTDTQYF. For the CDR3, the DNA is TGTGCCAGCAGTTACACCCGCGGTGGCACAGATACGCAGTATTTT. J is TRBJ2-3 and V is TRBV6-5, with D unresolved. The length of the CDR3 is 15 residues. Trimming took 2 bases from V and 1 from J, leaving 10 bases between them. In germline, CDR1 is MNHEY, CDR2 SVGAGI.

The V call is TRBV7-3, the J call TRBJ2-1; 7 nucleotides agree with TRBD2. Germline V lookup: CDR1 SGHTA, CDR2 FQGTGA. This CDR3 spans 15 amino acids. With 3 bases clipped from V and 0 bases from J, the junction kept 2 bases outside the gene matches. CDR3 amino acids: CASSFGLGSYNEQFF. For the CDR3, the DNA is TGTGCCAGCAGCTTCGGACTAGGCTCCTACAATGAGCAGTTCTTC.

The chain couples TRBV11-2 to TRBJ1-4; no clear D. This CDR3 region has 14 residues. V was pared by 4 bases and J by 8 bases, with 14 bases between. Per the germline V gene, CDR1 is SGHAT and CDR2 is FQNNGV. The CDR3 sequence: CASSSQTIREKLFF. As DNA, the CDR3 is TGTGCCAGCAGCTCACAGACCATAAGGGAAAAACTGTTTTTT.

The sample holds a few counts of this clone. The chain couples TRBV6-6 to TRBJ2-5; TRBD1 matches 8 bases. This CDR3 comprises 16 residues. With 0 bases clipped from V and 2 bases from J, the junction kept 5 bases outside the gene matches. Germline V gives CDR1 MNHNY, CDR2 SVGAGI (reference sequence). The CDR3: CASSYSGRGRQETQYF. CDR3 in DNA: TGTGCCAGCAGTTACTCGGGCAGGGGGCGTCAAGAGACCCAGTACTTC.

The CDR3: CASSISGSSYNEQFF. In DNA, the CDR3 is TGTGCCAGCAGCATAAGCGGGAGCTCCTACAATGAGCAGTTCTTC. This chain links TRBV9 with TRBJ2-1, with TRBD2 identical over 8 bases. Germline loops: CDR1 SGDLS, CDR2 YYNGEE. The ends lost 4 bases at V and 0 bases at J; junction bases unmatched: 3. The CDR3 spans 15 residues.

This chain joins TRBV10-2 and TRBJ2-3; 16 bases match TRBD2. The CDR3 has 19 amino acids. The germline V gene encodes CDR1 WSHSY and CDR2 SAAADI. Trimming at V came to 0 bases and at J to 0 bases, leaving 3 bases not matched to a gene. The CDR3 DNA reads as TGCGCCAGCAGTGAGTCGGGACTAGCGGGGGGGCTTAGCACAGATACGCAGTATTTT. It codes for CASSESGLAGGLSTDTQYF.

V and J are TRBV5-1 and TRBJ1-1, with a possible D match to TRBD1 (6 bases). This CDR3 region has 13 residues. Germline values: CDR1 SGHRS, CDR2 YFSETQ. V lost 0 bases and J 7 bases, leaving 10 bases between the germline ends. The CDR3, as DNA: TGCGCCAGCAGCTTGGGTCAGGGGTTTGAAGCTTTCTTT. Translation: CASSLGQGFEAFF.

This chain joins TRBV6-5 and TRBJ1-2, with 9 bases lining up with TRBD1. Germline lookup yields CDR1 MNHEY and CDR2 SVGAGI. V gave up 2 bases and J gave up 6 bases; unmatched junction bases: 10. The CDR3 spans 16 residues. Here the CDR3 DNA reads TGTGCCAGCAGTTACGGAGTGGGGACAGGGCTCGATGGCTACACCTTC. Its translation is CASSYGVGTGLDGYTF.

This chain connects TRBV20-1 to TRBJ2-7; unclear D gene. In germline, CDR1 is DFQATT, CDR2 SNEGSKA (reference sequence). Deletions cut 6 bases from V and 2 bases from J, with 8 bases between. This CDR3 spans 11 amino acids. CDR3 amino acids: CSARKPYEQYF. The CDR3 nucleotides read TGCAGTGCACGTAAGCCCTACGAGCAGTACTTC.

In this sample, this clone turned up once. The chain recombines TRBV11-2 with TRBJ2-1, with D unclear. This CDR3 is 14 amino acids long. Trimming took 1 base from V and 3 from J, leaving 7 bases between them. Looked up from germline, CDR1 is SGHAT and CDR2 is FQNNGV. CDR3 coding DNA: TGTGCCAGCAGCTTAGTAGTGAACTACAATGAGCAGTTCTTC. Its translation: CASSLVVNYNEQFF.

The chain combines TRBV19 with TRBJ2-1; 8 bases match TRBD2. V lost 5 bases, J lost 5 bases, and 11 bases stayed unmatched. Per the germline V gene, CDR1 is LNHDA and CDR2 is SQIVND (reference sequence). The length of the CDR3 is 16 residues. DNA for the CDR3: TGTGCCAGTAGTTCCCCGGGACTAGTAAACCACAATGAGCAGTTCTTC. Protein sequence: CASSSPGLVNHNEQFF.

The CDR3 loop is CASSPGTGPSGNTIYF. In DNA, the CDR3 is TGTGCCAGCAGCCCTGGGACAGGGCCCTCTGGAAACACCATATATTTT. This sequence joins TRBV11-3 and TRBJ1-3; 9 bases are shared with TRBD1. The ends lost 5 bases at V and 0 bases at J; junction bases unmatched: 5. Germline loops: CDR1 SGHNT, CDR2 YENEEA. This CDR3 is built from 16 residues.

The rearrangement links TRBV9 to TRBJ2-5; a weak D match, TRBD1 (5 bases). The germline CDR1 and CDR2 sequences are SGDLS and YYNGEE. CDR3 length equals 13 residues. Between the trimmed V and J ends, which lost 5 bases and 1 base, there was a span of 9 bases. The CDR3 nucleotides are TGTGCCAGCAGTGCAGGGTTCCAAGAGACCCAGTACTTC. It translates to CASSAGFQETQYF.

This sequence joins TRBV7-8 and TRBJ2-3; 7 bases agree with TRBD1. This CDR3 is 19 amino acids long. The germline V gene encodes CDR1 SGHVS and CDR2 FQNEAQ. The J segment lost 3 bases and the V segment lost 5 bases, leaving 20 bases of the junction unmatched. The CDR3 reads CASSRGWPALRGSTDTQYF. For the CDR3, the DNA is TGTGCCAGCAGCCGAGGGTGGCCGGCCCTCAGGGGGAGTACAGATACGCAGTATTTT.

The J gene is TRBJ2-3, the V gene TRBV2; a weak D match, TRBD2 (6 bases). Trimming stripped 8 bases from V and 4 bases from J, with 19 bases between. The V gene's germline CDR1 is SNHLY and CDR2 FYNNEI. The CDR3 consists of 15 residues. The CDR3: CASQTSRNGADTQYF. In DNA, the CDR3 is TGTGCCAGCCAGACTAGTAGGAATGGGGCAGATACGCAGTATTTT.

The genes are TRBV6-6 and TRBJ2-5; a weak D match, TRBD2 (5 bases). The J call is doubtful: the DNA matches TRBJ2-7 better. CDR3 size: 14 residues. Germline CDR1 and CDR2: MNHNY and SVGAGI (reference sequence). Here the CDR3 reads CASTQERDSYEQYF. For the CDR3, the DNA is TGTGCCAGCACCCAGGAGAGGGACTCCTACGAGCAGTACTTC.

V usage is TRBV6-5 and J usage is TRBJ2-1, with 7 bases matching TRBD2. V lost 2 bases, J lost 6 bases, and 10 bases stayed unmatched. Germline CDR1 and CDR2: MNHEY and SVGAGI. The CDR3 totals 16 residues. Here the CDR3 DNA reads TGTGCCAGCAGTTACGGCCGGGGAGGGTTGGGCAATGAGCAGTTCTTC. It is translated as CASSYGRGGLGNEQFF.

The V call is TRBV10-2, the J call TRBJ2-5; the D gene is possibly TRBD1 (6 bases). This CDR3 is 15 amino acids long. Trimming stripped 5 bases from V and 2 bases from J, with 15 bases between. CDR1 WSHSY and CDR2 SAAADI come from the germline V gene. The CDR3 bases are TGCGCCAGCAGTAAGGGGGACACTGGGCAAGAGACCCAGTACTTC. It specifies CASSKGDTGQETQYF.

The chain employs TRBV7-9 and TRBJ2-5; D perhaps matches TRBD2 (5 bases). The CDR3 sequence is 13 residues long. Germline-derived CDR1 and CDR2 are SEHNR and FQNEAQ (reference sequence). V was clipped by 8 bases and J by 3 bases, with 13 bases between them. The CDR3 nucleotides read TGTGCCAGCGCTGGCCCCGGGGAAGAGACCCAGTACTTC. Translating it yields CASAGPGEETQYF.

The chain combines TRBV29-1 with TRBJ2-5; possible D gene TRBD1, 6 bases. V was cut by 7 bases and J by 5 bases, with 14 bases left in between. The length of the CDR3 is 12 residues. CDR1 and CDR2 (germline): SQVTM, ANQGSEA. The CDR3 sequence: CSGGHGGETQYF. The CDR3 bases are TGCAGCGGGGGACATGGCGGGGAGACCCAGTACTTC.

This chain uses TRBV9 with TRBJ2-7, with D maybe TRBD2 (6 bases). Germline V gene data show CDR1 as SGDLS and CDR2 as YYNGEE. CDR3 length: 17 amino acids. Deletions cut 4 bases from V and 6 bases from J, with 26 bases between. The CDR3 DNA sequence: TGTGCCAGCAGCCCGTCCCCCCGGGAGTTAGCCTTGGGCGAGCAGTACTTC. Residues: CASSPSPRELALGEQYF.

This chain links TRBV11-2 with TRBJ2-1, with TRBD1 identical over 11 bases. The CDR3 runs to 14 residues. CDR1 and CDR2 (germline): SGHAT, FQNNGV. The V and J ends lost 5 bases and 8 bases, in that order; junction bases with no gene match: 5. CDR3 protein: CASSLRTGGHEQFF. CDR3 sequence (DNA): TGTGCCAGCAGCCTTCGGACAGGGGGCCATGAGCAGTTCTTC.

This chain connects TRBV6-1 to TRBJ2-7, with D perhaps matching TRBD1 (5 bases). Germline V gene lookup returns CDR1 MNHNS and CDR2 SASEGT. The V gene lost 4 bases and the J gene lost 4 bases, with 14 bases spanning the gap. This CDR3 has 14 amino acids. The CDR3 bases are TGTGCCAGCAGTGGACAGTTGGGATTGTACGAGCAGTACTTC. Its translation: CASSGQLGLYEQYF.

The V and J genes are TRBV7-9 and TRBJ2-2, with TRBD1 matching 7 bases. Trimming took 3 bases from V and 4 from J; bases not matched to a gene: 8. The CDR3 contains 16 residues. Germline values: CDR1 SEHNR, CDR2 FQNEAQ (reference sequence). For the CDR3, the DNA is TGTGCCAGCAGCTTTAGGGGGCGCGAGTCCACCGGGGAGCTGTTTTTT. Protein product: CASSFRGRESTGELFF.

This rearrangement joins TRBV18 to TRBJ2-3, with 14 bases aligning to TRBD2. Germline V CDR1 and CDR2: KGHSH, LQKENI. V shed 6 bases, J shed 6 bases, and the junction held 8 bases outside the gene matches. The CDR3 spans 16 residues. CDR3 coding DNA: TGTGCCAGCTCCAGACTAGCGGGAGGGCCGGGGGATACGCAGTATTTT. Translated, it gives CASSRLAGGPGDTQYF.